Given below is one T cell receptor beta chain in context. The Seattle patients, enrolled during active infection, were followed longitudinally. The data originate from a study of blood T cell repertoires in COVID-19. Source study methods: Amplification with reference gene primers provided the estimates of nucleated cell counts. Method: immunoSEQ multiplex PCR; TCRdb's copy keeps in-frame clones and lacks some. The V and J calls and clone size come from that table; D and trimming were worked out from the DNA. This sample has approximately 90,000 clones, with roughly 89% found just once. The CDR3 covers 14 residues. CDR1 is KGHSH, CDR2 LQKENI, per germline. Trimming pared 3 bases from V and 4 bases from J, leaving 10 bases between.

The clonotype was recovered from a man between 60 and 75 years old with COVID-19, enrolled during active disease. The gene calls are TRBV18 and TRBJ2-1, with D unresolved. Material: peripheral blood. The DNA for the CDR3 is TGTGCCAGCTCACCGGCAGGCCAATACAATGAGCAGTTCTTC. It encodes CASSPAGQYNEQFF.